The 12 T cell receptor beta chains reported below all come from one sample, sequenced in a study of T cells in Graves' hyperthyroidism and ophthalmopathy. Researchers took RNA transcripts and amplified the TCR beta CDR3 regions from them. RT-PCR in the first round (using the HTBI primer set) targeted the TCR CDR3. MiXCR, applied by TCRdb to the multiplex PCR reads, yields one record per CDR3 protein. The table records 300,000 to 450,000 distinct CDR3 sequences, roughly 12% of them present only once. What was sequenced was blood. These receptor sequences come from a man in his thirties or forties with Graves' hyperthyroidism that later progressed to Graves' ophthalmopathy.

This clonotype was counted many times. This chain connects TRBV7-6 to TRBJ1-2, with D unresolved. Germline-derived CDR1 and CDR2 are SGHVS and FNYEAQ. CDR3 length: 14 amino acids. The V end lost 1 base, the J end lost 6 bases, and 12 bases lay between the germline ends. The chain's CDR3 is CASSLGPRANGYTF. CDR3 DNA: TGTGCCAGCAGCTTAGGGCCCCGGGCCAATGGCTACACCTTC.

This clonotype was recorded at least ten times. The chain links TRBV28 to TRBJ1-2; D is possibly TRBD1 (6 bases). From germline, CDR1 is MDHEN and CDR2 SYDVKM. The CDR3 loop spans 12 amino acids. V lost 7 bases, J lost 6 bases, and 12 bases lay in between. CDR3 nucleotides: TGTGCCAGCACCGGGGGCGGGCATGGCTACACCTTC. Amino acid sequence: CASTGGGHGYTF.

This clonotype was seen a few times. The chain couples TRBV10-2 to TRBJ2-1; TRBD2 matches at 9 bases. V gave up 5 bases and J gave up 8 bases; unmatched junction bases: 7. Germline V CDR1 and CDR2: WSHSY, SAAADI. The CDR3 covers 14 residues. CDR3 residues: CASSRAGGRDEQFF. In DNA, the CDR3 is TGCGCCAGCAGTAGGGCGGGGGGGCGCGATGAGCAGTTCTTC.

The chain combines TRBV7-8 with TRBJ2-4, with D hard to call. The CDR3 is 16 amino acids. Trimming removed 5 bases at V and 3 bases at J, with 17 bases between. Germline V gene data show CDR1 as SGHVS and CDR2 as FQNEAQ. CDR3 sequence reads: CASSTTVGWYKNIQYF. The CDR3 DNA is TGTGCCAGCAGCACAACGGTGGGGTGGTACAAAAACATTCAGTACTTC.

This clonotype was detected ten times or more. The rearrangement joins TRBV6-1 to TRBJ2-5; TRBD2 matches 10 bases. The junction had 1 base not matched to a gene; V was cut back by 2 bases and J by 1 base. CDR1 is MNHNS, CDR2 SASEGT, per germline. This CDR3 is built from 15 residues. The CDR3 DNA is TGTGCCAGCAGTGAATTAGCGGGGGGCCAAGAGACCCAGTACTTC. This sequence encodes CASSELAGGQETQYF.

This clonotype was seen more than once but under ten times. The chain employs TRBV9 and TRBJ2-7; D may be TRBD2 (7 bases). V lost 4 bases, J lost 5 bases, and 19 bases lay in between. CDR1 SGDLS and CDR2 YYNGEE come from the germline V gene. The CDR3 consists of 15 residues. CDR3 protein: CASSPGGGGLHEQYF. The CDR3 region has the DNA TGTGCCAGCAGCCCCGGAGGGGGGGGGCTCCACGAGCAGTACTTC.

This clonotype was observed at least ten times. The V and J genes are TRBV6-1 and TRBJ1-1; weak D call: TRBD1 (5 bases). The CDR3 totals 15 residues. Trimming took 5 bases from V and 4 from J, leaving 17 bases between them. The germline V gene encodes CDR1 MNHNS and CDR2 SASEGT. The CDR3 here is CASSPRSSGGTEAFF. Written as DNA, the CDR3 is TGTGCCAGCAGTCCGAGAAGTTCGGGGGGCACTGAAGCTTTCTTT.

The sample holds a few counts of this clonotype. This sequence joins TRBV7-3 and TRBJ2-2; D unresolved. Trimming took off 5 bases at V and 4 bases at J, with 8 bases between the two ends. This CDR3 comprises 13 residues. In germline, CDR1 is SGHTA, CDR2 FQGTGA. The DNA of the CDR3 is TGTGCCAGCAGCGCAGTCGGCACCGGGGAGCTGTTTTTT. Translation gives CASSAVGTGELFF.

The chain recombines TRBV20-1 with TRBJ1-6; D not certain. This CDR3 is 13 amino acids long. The V end was cut by 6 bases, the J end by 7 bases, with 13 bases between. Per germline, CDR1 DFQATT and CDR2 SNEGSKA (reference sequence). The CDR3 here is CSASFTANSPLHF. Here the CDR3 DNA reads TGCAGTGCAAGCTTCACGGCAAATTCACCCCTCCACTTT.

This clonotype was found many times. The V and J genes are TRBV7-7 and TRBJ2-5, with a possible D match to TRBD1 (6 bases). The V gene lost 1 base and the J gene lost 3 bases, with 9 bases spanning the gap. Germline CDR1 and CDR2: SSHAT and FNYEAQ (reference sequence). The CDR3 totals 14 residues. CDR3 nucleotides: TGTGCCAGCAGCTTAGTCTCAGGGGAAGAGACCCAGTACTTC. Protein: CASSLVSGEETQYF.

This clonotype has only a few counts. The V call is TRBV6-1, the J call TRBJ1-4, with D perhaps TRBD1 (5 bases). The V and J ends lost 1 base and 6 bases respectively, with 15 bases between them. Germline V gene sequence: CDR1 MNHNS, CDR2 SASEGT. The CDR3 runs to 16 residues. Here the CDR3 DNA reads TGTGCCAGCAGTGAAGGAAAGAGGGCCAGGGATGAAAAACTGTTTTTT. Its translation: CASSEGKRARDEKLFF.

The J gene is TRBJ2-2, the V gene TRBV5-5, with no clear D. V was pared by 3 bases and J by 5 bases, with 11 bases between. CDR3 size: 14 residues. CDR1 and CDR2 (germline): SGHKS, YYEKEE (reference sequence). The CDR3, as DNA: TGTGCCAGCAGCTCCCCCCAGCGAACCGGGGAGCTGTTTTTT. Translating gives CASSSPQRTGELFF.